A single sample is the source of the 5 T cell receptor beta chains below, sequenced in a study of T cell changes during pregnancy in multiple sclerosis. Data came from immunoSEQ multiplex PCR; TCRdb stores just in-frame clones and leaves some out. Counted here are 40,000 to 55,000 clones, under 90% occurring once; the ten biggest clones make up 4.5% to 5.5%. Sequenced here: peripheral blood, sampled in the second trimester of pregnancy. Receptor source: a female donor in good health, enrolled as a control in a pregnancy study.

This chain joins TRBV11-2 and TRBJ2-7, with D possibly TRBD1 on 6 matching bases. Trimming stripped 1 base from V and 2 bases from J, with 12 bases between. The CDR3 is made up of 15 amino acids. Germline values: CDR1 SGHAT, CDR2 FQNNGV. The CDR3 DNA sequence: TGTGCCAGCAGCTTAGTAGGGGCAGGGGCCTACGAGCAGTACTTC. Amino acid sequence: CASSLVGAGAYEQYF.

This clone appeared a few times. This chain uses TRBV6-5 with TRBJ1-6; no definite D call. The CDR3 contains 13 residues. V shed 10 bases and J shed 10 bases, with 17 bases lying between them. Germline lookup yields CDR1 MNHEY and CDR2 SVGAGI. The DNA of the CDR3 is TGTGCCACCAAAGCCGGGGTTAGCTCACCCCTCCACTTT. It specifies CATKAGVSSPLHF.

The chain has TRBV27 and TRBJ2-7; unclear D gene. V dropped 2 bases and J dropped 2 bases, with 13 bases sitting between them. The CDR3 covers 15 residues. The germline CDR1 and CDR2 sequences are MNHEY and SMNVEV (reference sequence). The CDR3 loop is CASSLAADSAYEQYF. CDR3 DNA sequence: TGTGCCAGCAGTTTAGCCGCCGACTCCGCCTACGAGCAGTACTTC.

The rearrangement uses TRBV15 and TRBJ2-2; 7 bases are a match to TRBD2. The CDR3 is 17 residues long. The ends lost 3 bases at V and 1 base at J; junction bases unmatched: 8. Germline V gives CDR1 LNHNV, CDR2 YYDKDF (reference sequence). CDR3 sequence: CATSRGPGGGNTGELFF. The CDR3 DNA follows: TGTGCCACCAGCAGGGGACCGGGGGGAGGGAACACCGGGGAGCTGTTTTTT.

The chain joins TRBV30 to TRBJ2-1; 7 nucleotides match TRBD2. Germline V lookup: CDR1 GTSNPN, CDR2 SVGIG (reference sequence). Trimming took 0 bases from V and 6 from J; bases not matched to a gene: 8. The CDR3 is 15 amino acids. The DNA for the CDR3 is TGTGCCTGGAGTGTACGAGCGGGGATTGTCAATGAGCAGTTCTTC. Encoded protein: CAWSVRAGIVNEQFF.